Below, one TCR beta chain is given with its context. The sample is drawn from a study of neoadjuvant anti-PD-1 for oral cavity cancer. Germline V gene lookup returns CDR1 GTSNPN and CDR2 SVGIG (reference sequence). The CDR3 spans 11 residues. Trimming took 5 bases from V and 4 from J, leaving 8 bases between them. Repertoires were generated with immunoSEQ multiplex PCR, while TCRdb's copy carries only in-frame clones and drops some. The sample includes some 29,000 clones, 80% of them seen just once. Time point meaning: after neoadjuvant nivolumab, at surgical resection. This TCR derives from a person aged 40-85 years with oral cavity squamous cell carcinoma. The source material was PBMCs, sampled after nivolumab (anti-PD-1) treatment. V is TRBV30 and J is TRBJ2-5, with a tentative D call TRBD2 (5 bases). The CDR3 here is CAWGGLETQYF. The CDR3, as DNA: TGTGCCTGGGGTGGACTAGAGACCCAGTACTTC.